The 2 T cell receptor beta chains below all came from one sample that was sequenced in a study of blood T cell repertoires in COVID-19. Assay used: immunoSEQ multiplex PCR; TCRdb lists only in-frame clones, some missing. The sample includes about 200,000 clones, roughly 90% of them seen just once. The sequencing sample was made of peripheral blood. All receptors come from a man aged 18 to 29 with active or convalescent COVID-19.

V and J are TRBV6-2 or TRBV6-3 and TRBJ2-2; possibly TRBD1 for D (5 bases). Trimming took 4 bases from V and 3 from J, leaving 12 bases between them. Germline CDR1 is MNHEY and CDR2 is SVGEGT. This CDR3 has 15 residues. In DNA form, the CDR3 reads TGTGCCAGCAGTTTCGGCAGGGCCGACACCGGGGAGCTGTTTTTT. Translating it yields CASSFGRADTGELFF.

This sequence joins TRBV7-6 and TRBJ2-2, with D possibly being TRBD1 (5 bases). Germline V gene lookup returns CDR1 SGHVS and CDR2 FNYEAQ. CDR3 size: 16 residues. V lost 1 base and J lost 1, with 10 bases in between. The CDR3 DNA reads TGTGCCAGCAGCTTAGTTCAAGGGGTGAACACCGGGGAGCTGTTTTTT. Its protein is CASSLVQGVNTGELFF.